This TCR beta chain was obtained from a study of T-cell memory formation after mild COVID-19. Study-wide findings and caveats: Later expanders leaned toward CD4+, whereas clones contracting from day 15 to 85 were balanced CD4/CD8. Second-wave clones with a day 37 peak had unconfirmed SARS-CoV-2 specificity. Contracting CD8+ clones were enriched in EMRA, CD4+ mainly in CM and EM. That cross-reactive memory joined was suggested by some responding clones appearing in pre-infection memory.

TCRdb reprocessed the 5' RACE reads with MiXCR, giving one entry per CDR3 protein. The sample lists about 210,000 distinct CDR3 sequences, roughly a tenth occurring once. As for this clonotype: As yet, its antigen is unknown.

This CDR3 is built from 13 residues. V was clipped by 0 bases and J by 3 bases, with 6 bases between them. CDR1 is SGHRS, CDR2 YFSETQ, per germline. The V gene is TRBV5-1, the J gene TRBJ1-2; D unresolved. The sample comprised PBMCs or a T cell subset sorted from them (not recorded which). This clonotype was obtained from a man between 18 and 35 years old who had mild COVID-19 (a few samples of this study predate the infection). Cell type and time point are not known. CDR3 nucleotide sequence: TGCGCCAGCAGCTTGGGGGCCCACTATGGCTACACCTTC. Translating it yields CASSLGAHYGYTF.